The 6 T cell receptor beta chains in this list originate from one sample, sequenced in a study of cytomegalovirus exposure and HLA in healthy donors. 60 Vbeta and 13 Jbeta primers were used in PCR. The repertoire was sequenced with immunoSEQ multiplex PCR; TCRdb's copy has only in-frame clones and lacks some. The table shows roughly 80,000 clones, with roughly 80% occurring only once. Material for sequencing was PBMCs. All receptors derive from a woman aged 25 to 39 in good health and CMV-seronegative.

This clone was seen just once. The V call is TRBV5-8, the J call TRBJ2-7, with no clear D. Trimming cost V 2 bases and J 5 bases, with 5 bases left between them. The CDR3 covers 11 residues. Looked up from germline, CDR1 is SGHTS and CDR2 is YDEGEE. CDR3 sequence: CASSFRHEQYF. The CDR3 nucleotides are TGTGCCAGCAGCTTTCGTCACGAGCAGTACTTC. The whole variable domain, filled in from reference TRBV5-8 and TRBJ2-7, reads EAGVTQSPTHLIKTRGQQATLRCSPISGHTSVYWYQQALGLGLQFLLWYDEGEERNRGNFPPRFSGRQFPNYSSELNVNALELEDSALYLCASSFRHEQYFGPGTRLTVT.

This chain links TRBV28 with TRBJ2-5; TRBD1 is a possible D gene (6 bases). The end of the DNA is better explained by TRBJ2-7, so the J call may be wrong. Germline V CDR1 and CDR2: MDHEN, SYDVKM. CDR3 length: 13 residues. The CDR3 spells CASSLGQSYEQYF. CDR3 coding DNA: TGTGCCAGCAGTTTAGGACAGAGCTACGAGCAGTACTTC.

The V gene is TRBV5-4, the J gene TRBJ2-1; perhaps TRBD2 as D (6 bases). The CDR3 sequence is 17 residues long. Looked up from germline, CDR1 is SGHNT and CDR2 is YYREEE (reference sequence). The ends were cut back, 3 bases at V and 7 bases at J, with 23 bases in the middle. The DNA of the CDR3 is TGTGCCAGCAGCTCGCGAGCTCAAAGAGGACTAATGAATGAGCAGTTCTTC. As protein: CASSSRAQRGLMNEQFF.

This clone was observed a handful of times. This chain links TRBV5-5 with TRBJ1-1; TRBD1 agrees at 8 bases. V was clipped by 4 bases and J by 7 bases; unmatched bases: 6. This CDR3 spans 13 amino acids. Germline loops: CDR1 SGHKS, CDR2 YYEKEE (reference sequence). The CDR3 nucleotides read TGTGCCAGCAGCGCCCAGGGGGCGGGTGAAGCTTTCTTT. It is translated as CASSAQGAGEAFF.

This chain joins TRBV10-3 and TRBJ2-1; 7 nucleotides match TRBD1. Trimming removed 7 bases from V and 6 bases from J; junction bases left unmatched: 9. CDR1 and CDR2 from the germline V gene are ENHRY and SYGVKD. CDR3 length: 14 amino acids. CDR3 loop: CAINSKGAGNEQFF. DNA of the CDR3: TGTGCCATCAATAGCAAGGGGGCGGGCAATGAGCAGTTCTTC.

This clone was seen only once. The V call is TRBV6-1, the J call TRBJ1-2, with D possibly matching TRBD1 (5 bases). This CDR3 region has 14 residues. Germline V lookup: CDR1 MNHNS, CDR2 SASEGT. Trimming shortened V by 1 base and J by 1 base, and 7 bases separated the two germline ends. Here the CDR3 DNA reads TGTGCCAGCAGTGAAGGGGGCGGTAACTATGGCTACACCTTC. This gives the protein CASSEGGGNYGYTF.